The 18 T cell receptor beta chains presented below share a single source sample, sequenced in a study of blood T cell repertoires in COVID-19. Clones were sequenced by immunoSEQ multiplex PCR, and TCRdb holds only the in-frame ones, with some missing. This table has approximately 250,000 clones, 88% appearing once. The sequencing input was PBMCs or T cells enriched from blood (not recorded which). These receptor sequences come from a woman in her 40s with acute COVID-19.

The chain uses TRBV19 and TRBJ2-1; 8 nucleotides align to TRBD1. Germline CDR1 is LNHDA and CDR2 is SQIVND (reference sequence). The CDR3 loop spans 15 amino acids. Trimming removed 7 bases from V and 4 bases from J; junction bases left unmatched: 9. The CDR3 loop is CASTASGGPYNEQFF. The CDR3, as DNA: TGTGCCAGTACCGCATCAGGGGGCCCTTACAATGAGCAGTTCTTC.

This chain connects TRBV11-2 to TRBJ2-1; TRBD2 matches at 7 bases. The CDR3 loop spans 12 amino acids. Germline V lookup: CDR1 SGHAT, CDR2 FQNNGV. J was trimmed by 9 bases and V by 3 bases; bases with no gene match: 2. CDR3 bases: TGTGCCAGCAGCTTGGGGGGGACTGAGCAGTTCTTC. It specifies CASSLGGTEQFF. The variable domain in full, with the rest retrieved from reference TRBV11-2 and TRBJ2-1, is EAGVAQSPRYKIIEKRQSVAFWCNPISGHATLYWYQQILGQGPKLLIQFQNNGVVDDSQLPKDRFSAERLKGVDSTLKIQPAKLEDSAVYLCASSLGGTEQFFGPGTRLTVL.

The genes are TRBV6-2 or TRBV6-3 and TRBJ2-1; 16 nucleotides match TRBD2. CDR1 is MNHEY and CDR2 is SVGEGT in the germline V gene. This CDR3 contains 16 residues. With 4 bases clipped from V and 9 bases from J, the junction kept 6 bases outside the gene matches. CDR3 sequence (DNA): TGTGCCAGCAGTTCCCCGGGACTAGCGGGAGGGGGTGAGCAGTTCTTC. Translation gives CASSSPGLAGGGEQFF.

The rearrangement uses TRBV9 and TRBJ2-1, with TRBD2 matching over 10 bases. This CDR3 is built from 15 residues. The V gene's germline CDR1 is SGDLS and CDR2 YYNGEE. V shed 5 bases, J shed 6 bases, and the junction held 8 bases outside the gene matches. In DNA, the CDR3 is TGTGCCAGCAGTGGTCTAGCGGGGGCCCCCAATGAGCAGTTCTTC. Its translation is CASSGLAGAPNEQFF.

The rearrangement links TRBV29-1 to TRBJ1-1; 9 bases map to TRBD1. The CDR3 extends over 13 amino acids. V shed 5 bases, J shed 1 base, and the junction held 2 bases outside the gene matches. The germline gives CDR1 SQVTM, CDR2 ANQGSEA. CDR3 in amino acids: CSVLDRGNTEAFF. The DNA for the CDR3 is TGCAGCGTTTTGGACAGGGGGAACACTGAAGCTTTCTTT. Full variable domain (outside the CDR3, taken from reference TRBV29-1 and TRBJ1-1): SAVISQKPSRDICQRGTSLTIQCQVDSQVTMMFWYRQQPGQSLTLIATANQGSEATYESGFVIDKFPISRPNLTFSTLTVSNMSPEDSSIYLCSVLDRGNTEAFFGQGTRLTVV.

The chain links TRBV7-2 to TRBJ2-7, with D unclear. The CDR3 is made up of 13 amino acids. Germline V gives CDR1 SGHTA, CDR2 FQGNSA. V was clipped by 5 bases and J by 2 bases, with 10 bases between them. The CDR3 coding sequence is TGTGCCAGCAGCGTCGAGTCACCCTACGAGCAGTACGTC. This codes for CASSVESPYEQYV.

The chain is built from TRBV24-1 and TRBJ2-7; 7 positions agree with TRBD2. The J segment lost 5 bases and the V segment lost 5 bases, leaving 5 bases of the junction unmatched. This CDR3 is 13 amino acids long. The germline V gene encodes CDR1 KGHDR and CDR2 SFDVKD. DNA of the CDR3: TGTGCCACCAGTGCGGCGGGAGACCACGAGCAGTACTTC. It translates to CATSAAGDHEQYF.

DNA of the CDR3: TGTGCCAGCAGCCTACGTGGGACTAGCGGGACCACTGTGAGTCGTACAGATACGCAGTATTTT. Residues: CASSLRGTSGTTVSRTDTQYF. J is TRBJ2-3 and V is TRBV3-1 (or the pseudogene TRBV3-2); the match to TRBD2 covers 13 bases. Trimming removed 4 bases from V and 3 bases from J; junction bases left unmatched: 19. The germline V gene encodes CDR1 LGHDT and CDR2 YNNKEL (reference sequence). The CDR3 runs to 21 residues.

J is TRBJ1-3 and V is TRBV18; D is perhaps TRBD1 (5 bases). Deletions cut 1 base from V and 0 bases from J, with 10 bases between. The germline gives CDR1 KGHSH, CDR2 LQKENI. The CDR3 extends over 16 amino acids. CDR3 loop: CASSPLQASSGNTIYF. DNA of the CDR3: TGTGCCAGCTCACCACTACAGGCTAGCTCTGGAAACACCATATATTTT.

The rearrangement joins TRBV6-5 to TRBJ1-2; D call uncertain. This CDR3 has 13 residues. With 7 bases removed from V and 2 bases from J, the gap between germline ends came to 11 bases. Germline CDR1 MNHEY, CDR2 SVGAGI. CDR3: CASNRGGNYGYTF. CDR3 bases: TGTGCCAGCAACCGGGGAGGGAACTATGGCTACACCTTC.

The rearrangement links TRBV29-1 to TRBJ2-3, with 13 bases that match TRBD2. The trim removed 4 bases at V and 3 bases at J, leaving 4 bases unmatched. CDR1 is SQVTM, CDR2 ANQGSEA, per germline. This CDR3 comprises 15 residues. The CDR3 protein is CSVVLAGGLTDTQYF. CDR3 sequence (DNA): TGCAGCGTTGTACTAGCGGGAGGGTTGACAGATACGCAGTATTTT.

The chain employs TRBV6-2 or TRBV6-3 and TRBJ1-5; 7 positions match TRBD1. V shed 6 bases and J 0 bases; nucleotides not matched to a gene: 5. The CDR3 spans 15 residues. CDR1 and CDR2 (germline): MNHEY, SVGEGT. The CDR3, as DNA: TGTGCCAGCAGCCAGGGACAGACTAGCAATCAGCCCCAGCATTTT. It specifies CASSQGQTSNQPQHF.

This chain links TRBV28 with TRBJ2-4; D gene uncertain. Trimming removed 1 base at V and 4 bases at J, with 8 bases between. CDR3 length: 14 residues. The germline V gene has CDR1 MDHEN and CDR2 SYDVKM. The CDR3 nucleotides are TGTGCCAGCAGTTTATTGGGCAGTAAAAACATTCAGTACTTC. Protein product: CASSLLGSKNIQYF.

This chain joins TRBV3-1 (or the pseudogene TRBV3-2) and TRBJ2-2, with 8 bases fitting TRBD2. J was trimmed by 6 bases and V by 1 base; bases with no gene match: 10. CDR3 length: 17 residues. Looked up from germline, CDR1 is LGHDT and CDR2 is YNNKEL (reference sequence). This chain's CDR3 is CASSQVDPREVAGELFF. CDR3 DNA: TGTGCCAGCAGCCAAGTTGACCCGCGGGAGGTCGCCGGGGAGCTGTTTTTT.

There are a few counts of this clone. This chain uses TRBV5-6 with TRBJ2-1, with 8 positions matching TRBD2. Germline V lookup: CDR1 SGHDT, CDR2 YYEEEE. The V segment lost 4 bases and the J segment 4 bases; nucleotides outside the gene matches: 7. The CDR3 is 15 amino acids. The CDR3 is CASSVGGTRYNEQFF. The CDR3 DNA follows: TGTGCCAGCAGCGTCGGAGGGACTAGATACAATGAGCAGTTCTTC.

V and J are TRBV28 and TRBJ1-2, with 7 bases identical to TRBD1. This CDR3 region has 15 residues. Per germline, CDR1 MDHEN and CDR2 SYDVKM. Unmatched junction bases numbered 10, after V lost 5 bases and J lost 4 bases. The CDR3 DNA sequence: TGTGCCAGCAGTAGAGTCGTAGGGGGCAGCTATGGCTACACCTTC. This sequence encodes CASSRVVGGSYGYTF.

V gene TRBV12-3 or TRBV12-4 combines with J gene TRBJ1-2, with 7 positions matching TRBD1. Germline trimming cut 7 bases from V and 8 bases from J; bases unmatched to any gene: 10. This CDR3 has 13 residues. The DNA for the CDR3 is TGTGCCAGCAAGGAGGGGGCGCCGGGAGGCTACACCTTC. Its protein product is CASKEGAPGGYTF.

This clone was counted once. V is TRBV6-6 and J is TRBJ2-1; the match to TRBD2 covers 10 bases. This CDR3 has 13 residues. V shed 6 bases, J shed 7 bases, and the junction held 3 bases outside the gene matches. The germline V gene encodes CDR1 MNHNY and CDR2 SVGAGI (reference sequence). As DNA, the CDR3 is TGTGCCAGCAGATTGACTAGCGGGAATGAGCAGTTCTTC. It translates to CASRLTSGNEQFF.